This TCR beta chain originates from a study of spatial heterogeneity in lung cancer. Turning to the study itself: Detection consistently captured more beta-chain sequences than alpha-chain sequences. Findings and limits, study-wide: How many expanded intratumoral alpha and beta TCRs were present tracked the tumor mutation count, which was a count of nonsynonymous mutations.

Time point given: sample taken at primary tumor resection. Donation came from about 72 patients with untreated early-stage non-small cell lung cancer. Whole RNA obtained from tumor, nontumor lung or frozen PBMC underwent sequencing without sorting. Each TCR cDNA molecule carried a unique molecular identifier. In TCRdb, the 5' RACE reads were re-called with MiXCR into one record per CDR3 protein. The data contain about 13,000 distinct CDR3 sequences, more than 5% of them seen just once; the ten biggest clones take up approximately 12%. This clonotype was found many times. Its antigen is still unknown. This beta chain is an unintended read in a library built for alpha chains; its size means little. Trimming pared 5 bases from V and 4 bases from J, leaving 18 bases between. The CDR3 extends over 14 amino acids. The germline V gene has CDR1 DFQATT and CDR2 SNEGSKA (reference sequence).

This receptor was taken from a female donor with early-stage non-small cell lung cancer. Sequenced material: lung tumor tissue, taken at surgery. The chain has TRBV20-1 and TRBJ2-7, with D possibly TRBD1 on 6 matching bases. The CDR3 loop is CSAPIQGSSYEQYF. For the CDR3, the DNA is TGCAGTGCTCCGATACAGGGCTCATCTTACGAGCAGTACTTC.